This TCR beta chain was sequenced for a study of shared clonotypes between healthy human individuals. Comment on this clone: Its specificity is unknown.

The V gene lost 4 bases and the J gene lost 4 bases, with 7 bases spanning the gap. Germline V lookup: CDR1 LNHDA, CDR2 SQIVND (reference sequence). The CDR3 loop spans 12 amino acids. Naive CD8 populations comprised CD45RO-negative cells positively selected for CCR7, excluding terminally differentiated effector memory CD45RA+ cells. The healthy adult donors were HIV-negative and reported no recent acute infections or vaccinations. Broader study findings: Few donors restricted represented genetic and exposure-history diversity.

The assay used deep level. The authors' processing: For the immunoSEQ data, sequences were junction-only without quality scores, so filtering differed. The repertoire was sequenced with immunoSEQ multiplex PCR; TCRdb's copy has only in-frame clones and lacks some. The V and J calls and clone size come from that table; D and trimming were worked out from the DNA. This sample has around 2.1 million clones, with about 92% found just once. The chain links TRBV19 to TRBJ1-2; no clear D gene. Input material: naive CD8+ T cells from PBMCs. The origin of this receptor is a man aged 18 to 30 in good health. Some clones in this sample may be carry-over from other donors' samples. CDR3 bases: TGTGCCAGTAGTAATGACATCTATGGCTACACCTTC. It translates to CASSNDIYGYTF.